A single sample is the source of the 13 T cell receptor beta chains below, sequenced in a study of chemoradiotherapy in HPV16-positive cancers. The data were produced by immunoSEQ multiplex PCR, yet TCRdb's version contains in-frame clones alone and is incomplete. This sample yields about 29,000 clones, of which approximately 93% are seen a single time; roughly 18% belongs to the top ten. Sequencing used blood, obtained from a patient who underwent chemoradiotherapy. The receptors here all came from a human donor with HPV-associated anogenital cancer.

The chain employs TRBV6-1 and TRBJ2-7; perhaps TRBD1 as D (6 bases). The CDR3 is 13 amino acids. Trimming removed 4 bases from V and 2 bases from J, with 9 bases in between. Germline V gives CDR1 MNHNS, CDR2 SASEGT. CDR3 protein: CASSGGHPYEQYF. The CDR3 DNA reads as TGTGCCAGCAGTGGGGGACACCCCTACGAGCAGTACTTC.

J is TRBJ2-7 and V is TRBV27; possibly TRBD1 or TRBD2 for D (5 bases each). The CDR3 has 13 amino acids. V lost 3 bases and J lost 5, with 11 bases in between. Germline-derived CDR1 and CDR2 are MNHEY and SMNVEV (reference sequence). The CDR3 loop reads CASSLGGTNEQYF. In nucleotides, the CDR3 is TGTGCCAGCAGTTTGGGTGGGACCAACGAGCAGTACTTC.

The chain links TRBV6-1 to TRBJ1-2; D remains ambiguous. This CDR3 is built from 16 residues. Germline assignment: CDR1 MNHNS and CDR2 SASEGT. V was pared by 4 bases and J by 4 bases, with 19 bases between. DNA of the CDR3: TGTGCCAGCAGTGCTTCCCCACCTGGATACTCCTATGGCTACACCTTC. It is translated as CASSASPPGYSYGYTF.

The V and J genes are TRBV6-4 and TRBJ1-4; D is unresolved. V lost 3 bases and J 3 bases, leaving 14 bases between the germline ends. The CDR3 is 16 amino acids. The germline gives CDR1 MRHNA, CDR2 SNTAGT. DNA of the CDR3: TGTGCCAGCAGTGAGTCGGACGGAGCTCCTAATGAAAAACTGTTTTTT. Protein: CASSESDGAPNEKLFF.

The chain couples TRBV7-2 to TRBJ2-7, with 8 bases matching TRBD1. CDR1 is SGHTA, CDR2 FQGNSA, per germline. The CDR3 contains 15 residues. The trim removed 4 bases at V and 2 bases at J, leaving 7 bases unmatched. Here the CDR3 reads CASSSPRGPTYEQYF. CDR3 DNA sequence: TGTGCCAGCAGCTCCCCCAGGGGGCCCACCTACGAGCAGTACTTC.

With respect to this clone: The sample holds other DNA sequences that translate to the same CDR3. The V gene is TRBV7-9, the J gene TRBJ1-5, with D uncertain. Trimming cost V 0 bases and J 1 base, with 7 bases left between them. The CDR3 runs to 15 residues. Germline V gene data show CDR1 as SEHNR and CDR2 as FQNEAQ (reference sequence). Written as DNA, the CDR3 is TGTGCCAGCAGCTTAGCGGGAGGGAGCAATCAGCCCCAGCATTTT. This gives the protein CASSLAGGSNQPQHF. Using reference TRBV7-9 and TRBJ1-5 for the parts outside the CDR3, the full variable domain is DTGVSQNPRHKITKRGQNVTFRCDPISEHNRLYWYRQTLGQGPEFLTYFQNEAQLEKSRLLSDRFSAERPKGSFSTLEIQRTEQGDSAMYLCASSLAGGSNQPQHFGDGTRLSIL.

V gene TRBV7-2 combines with J gene TRBJ2-7; a possible D gene is TRBD1 (6 bases). V was shortened by 5 bases and J by 3 bases, with 14 bases between the two germline ends. The CDR3 is 14 amino acids. The germline V gene has CDR1 SGHTA and CDR2 FQGNSA. CDR3 sequence reads: CASSKEQGFYEQYF. DNA for the CDR3: TGTGCCAGCAGCAAAGAACAGGGATTCTACGAGCAGTACTTC.

The chain joins TRBV6-6 to TRBJ1-5; 11 positions match TRBD1. Germline CDR1 reads MNHNY; CDR2 reads SVGAGI (reference sequence). J was trimmed by 4 bases and V by 0 bases; bases with no gene match: 2. The CDR3 totals 16 residues. CDR3 nucleotides: TGTGCCAGCAGTTACTCGCGGGACAGGGGGAATCAGCCCCAGCATTTT. Its translation is CASSYSRDRGNQPQHF.

V and J are TRBV11-2 and TRBJ1-1; D is perhaps TRBD1 (5 bases). Looked up from germline, CDR1 is SGHAT and CDR2 is FQNNGV. V lost 4 bases to trimming and J lost 3 bases, with 21 bases between them. This CDR3 has 17 residues. CDR3 nucleotides: TGTGCCAGCAGCTCCCGCGGGGCATCCCACCGTGACACTGAAGCTTTCTTT. This gives the protein CASSSRGASHRDTEAFF. Based on the CDR3 plus reference TRBV11-2 and TRBJ1-1, the full variable domain is EAGVAQSPRYKIIEKRQSVAFWCNPISGHATLYWYQQILGQGPKLLIQFQNNGVVDDSQLPKDRFSAERLKGVDSTLKIQPAKLEDSAVYLCASSSRGASHRDTEAFFGQGTRLTVV.

This clone was recorded once. The rearrangement uses TRBV27 and TRBJ1-5; 9 nucleotides line up with TRBD1. The CDR3 has 15 amino acids. The trim removed 5 bases at V and 1 base at J, leaving 3 bases unmatched. CDR1 is MNHEY, CDR2 SMNVEV, per germline (reference sequence). CDR3 sequence (DNA): TGTGCCAGCAGTGTCACAGGGGGCAGCAATCAGCCCCAGCATTTT. Translating it yields CASSVTGGSNQPQHF.

The chain is built from TRBV5-1 and TRBJ2-5, with 12 bases identical to TRBD1. Germline-derived CDR1 and CDR2 are SGHRS and YFSETQ. With 5 bases clipped from V and 5 bases from J, the junction kept 13 bases outside the gene matches. This CDR3 is 17 amino acids long. CDR3 bases: TGCGCCAGCAGTAGGGGGCCCGGGACAGGGGGCAGGGAGACCCAGTACTTC. The encoded protein is CASSRGPGTGGRETQYF.

V is TRBV9 and J is TRBJ2-6, with 11 bases identical to TRBD2. Germline V gene lookup returns CDR1 SGDLS and CDR2 YYNGEE. The CDR3 consists of 18 residues. Trimming at V came to 0 bases and at J to 0 bases, leaving 2 bases not matched to a gene. The CDR3 region is CASSVETSGGSGANVLTF. In nucleotides, the CDR3 is TGTGCCAGCAGCGTAGAAACTAGCGGGGGCTCTGGGGCCAACGTCCTGACTTTC.

The chain couples TRBV29-1 to TRBJ2-2; TRBD1 aligns across 7 bases. V shed 6 bases, J shed 8 bases, and the junction held 15 bases outside the gene matches. The CDR3 length is 15 residues. CDR1 and CDR2 (germline): SQVTM, ANQGSEA. The CDR3 sequence is CSVQRTGSLGGELFF. CDR3 nucleotide sequence: TGCAGCGTCCAGAGGACAGGCTCCCTTGGTGGGGAGCTGTTTTTT.